This T cell receptor beta chain was profiled in a study of shared clonotypes between healthy human individuals. Study at large: CD4 naive cells filled three plates per donor, CD4 memory three, CD8 naive two and CD8 memory one.

Genomic DNA belonging to each subset was distributed in equal measure over several immunoSEQ plates. Sequencing was performed with immunoSEQ multiplex PCR; in TCRdb, only in-frame clones are kept and a portion is missing. The sample contains hundreds of thousands of clones, more than 70% of which appear only once. Notes on the study in general: Naive subsets tended to show greater estimated richness than memory subsets.

Division of CD4+ cells produced a CD45RA+ naive subset and a CD45RA-negative memory subset. On this clone: Its antigen is unidentified.

CDR1 and CDR2 from the germline V gene are LNHNV and YYDKDF (reference sequence). Trimming took 4 bases from V and 4 from J, leaving 13 bases between them. The CDR3 runs 14 residues. The rearrangement uses TRBV15 and TRBJ1-2; D might be TRBD1 (6 bases). The source is a woman aged 25 to 39 in good health. Sequenced sample: memory CD4+ T cells sorted from blood. Described subset: CD45RA-negative fraction. CDR3 residues: CATSTTGTFYGYTF. CDR3 bases: TGTGCCACCAGCACAACCGGGACATTCTATGGCTACACCTTC.